This is a list of T cell receptor beta chains from one sample in a study of T cells in Graves' hyperthyroidism and ophthalmopathy. MiXCR was run by TCRdb on the multiplex PCR reads, yielding one entry per CDR3 protein. The top ten hold around a fifth of the sample, which has around 350,000 distinct CDR3 sequences, about 14% seen once. Sample: blood. The source is a woman under 40 with Graves' ophthalmopathy. The CDR3 runs from the conserved cysteine through the conserved F or W. A D gene is named only where the DNA matches it firmly. Clone sizes are given selectively: once, few, many, or a class where the clone is expanded.

v_call,clone_size,d_call,j_call,cdr3_aa,cdr3_nt
TRBV12-3/TRBV12-4,-,-,TRBJ2-1,CASTLEGTQFF,TGTGCCAGCACCCTAGAGGGGACGCAGTTCTTC
TRBV18,-,-,TRBJ2-1,CSSSPFEQGIVDEQFF,TGTTCCAGCTCACCATTTGAGCAGGGGATCGTCGATGAGCAGTTCTTC
TRBV11-3,many,-,TRBJ2-3,CASSLGVGDTQYF,TGTGCCAGCAGCTTAGGTGTGGGCGATACGCAGTATTTT
TRBV20-1,-,-,TRBJ1-3,CSARHRVSGNTIYF,TGCAGTGCTAGACACAGGGTTTCTGGAAACACCATATATTTT
TRBV5-5,-,-,TRBJ2-5,CASSLDAGKETQYF,TGTGCCAGCAGCTTGGACGCGGGGAAAGAGACCCAGTACTTC
TRBV6-2/TRBV6-3,few,TRBD2,TRBJ2-2,CASSGLAGTGELFF,TGTGCCAGCAGTGGACTAGCGGGCACCGGGGAGCTGTTTTTT
TRBV24-1,many,-,TRBJ1-5,CATSGPASGNQPQHF,TGTGCCACCAGTGGACCCGCGAGTGGCAATCAGCCCCAGCATTTT
TRBV3-1,-,TRBD2,TRBJ2-3,CASSRAAGGTPDTQYF,TGTGCCAGCAGCCGGGCAGCGGGGGGGACGCCAGATACGCAGTATTTT
TRBV3-1,many,-,TRBJ2-3,CASRKKLGRDTQYF,TGTGCCAGCAGAAAAAAGCTCGGGAGAGATACGCAGTATTTT
TRBV4-1,many,TRBD1,TRBJ2-3,CASSQDRPTDTQYF,TGTGCCAGCAGTCAGGACAGGCCCACAGATACGCAGTATTTT